Following are 9 T cell receptor beta chains from one sample sequenced in a study of shared clonotypes between healthy human individuals. CD45RO-negative, CCR7-selected cells formed the naive CD8 fraction, which excluded terminally differentiated effector memory CD45RA+ cells. Here immunoSEQ multiplex PCR was the method, and the copy in TCRdb shows in-frame clones only, minus some. The data show around 600,000 clones, roughly 95% seen once. Sequenced sample: naive CD8+ T cells sorted from blood. These TCRs come from a woman between 25 and 40 years old in good health.

This clone was counted a single time. The chain joins TRBV13 to TRBJ2-5, with 10 bases aligning to TRBD1. With the DNA end fitting TRBJ2-7 better, the J assignment may be wrong. This CDR3 contains 13 residues. Germline V gene lookup returns CDR1 PRHDT and CDR2 FYEKMQ (reference sequence). Written as DNA, the CDR3 is TGTGCCAGTACGGACAGGGGGTCCTACGAGCAGTACTTC. Its translation is CASTDRGSYEQYF.

The genes are TRBV6-1 and TRBJ2-7; D call uncertain. Germline V gene data show CDR1 as MNHNS and CDR2 as SASEGT. V dropped 2 bases and J dropped 1 base, with 9 bases sitting between them. The CDR3 spans 14 residues. The CDR3 region has the DNA TGTGCCAGCAGTGAATTTATGGGATCCTACGAGCAGTACTTC. Its translation: CASSEFMGSYEQYF.

This clone was detected once. The V gene is TRBV5-5, the J gene TRBJ1-5; 7 nucleotides line up with TRBD1. The trim removed 3 bases at V and 4 bases at J, leaving 7 bases unmatched. The CDR3 contains 15 residues. Germline loops: CDR1 SGHKS, CDR2 YYEKEE (reference sequence). The chain's CDR3 is CASSSTGNLNQPQHF. The CDR3 DNA reads as TGTGCCAGCAGCTCGACAGGGAATTTAAATCAGCCCCAGCATTTT.

The chain employs TRBV7-9 and TRBJ2-2, with D possibly TRBD1 on 6 matching bases. V was cut by 3 bases and J by 4 bases, with 12 bases left in between. Germline V CDR1 and CDR2: SEHNR, FQNEAQ (reference sequence). The CDR3 runs to 15 residues. CDR3: CASSFWGHSTGELFF. CDR3 sequence (DNA): TGTGCCAGCAGCTTTTGGGGGCACAGCACCGGGGAGCTGTTTTTT.

The chain carries TRBV7-9 and TRBJ2-5; 7 positions match TRBD1. V lost 5 bases and J lost 11; bases outside the gene matches: 5. The CDR3 extends over 11 amino acids. Germline V CDR1 and CDR2: SEHNR, FQNEAQ (reference sequence). For the CDR3, the DNA is TGTGCCAGCAGCACAACAGGGGAGCAGTACTTC. Its protein product is CASSTTGEQYF.

The V gene is TRBV5-6, the J gene TRBJ1-1, with D possibly being TRBD1 (6 bases). V lost 5 bases, J lost 1 base, and 15 bases lay in between. Germline V gives CDR1 SGHDT, CDR2 YYEEEE. CDR3 length: 15 amino acids. The CDR3 DNA reads as TGTGCCAGCAGGGGGGCAGGGGAGTGGAACACTGAAGCTTTCTTT. It yields the protein CASRGAGEWNTEAFF. Variable domain in full (rest from reference TRBV5-6 and TRBJ1-1): DAGVTQSPTHLIKTRGQQVTLRCSPKSGHDTVSWYQQALGQGPQFIFQYYEEEERQRGNFPDRFSGHQFPNYSSELNVNALLLGDSALYLCASRGAGEWNTEAFFGQGTRLTVV.

V is TRBV7-9 and J is TRBJ1-1; a possible D gene is TRBD1 (6 bases). The V and J ends lost 3 bases and 7 bases respectively, with 15 bases between them. Germline-derived CDR1 and CDR2 are SEHNR and FQNEAQ (reference sequence). The CDR3 has 14 residues. CDR3 in amino acids: CASSFSQGSGEAFF. CDR3 nucleotides: TGTGCCAGCAGCTTCTCACAGGGTAGCGGTGAAGCTTTCTTT.

The chain couples TRBV6-5 to TRBJ2-3; D ambiguous. V shed 0 bases and J shed 6 bases, with 7 bases lying between them. In germline, CDR1 is MNHEY, CDR2 SVGAGI. The CDR3 extends over 13 amino acids. In DNA form, the CDR3 reads TGTGCCAGCAGTTACTCGAACCTGGATACGCAGTATTTT. The encoded protein is CASSYSNLDTQYF.

This chain connects TRBV27 to TRBJ1-4, with D possibly being TRBD1 (6 bases). Trimming shortened V by 0 bases and J by 0 bases, and 11 bases separated the two germline ends. Per the germline V gene, CDR1 is MNHEY and CDR2 is SMNVEV (reference sequence). The CDR3 extends over 17 amino acids. The DNA for the CDR3 is TGTGCCAGCAGTTTATCTGACCCAGGGGCAACTAATGAAAAACTGTTTTTT. The encoded protein is CASSLSDPGATNEKLFF.